This passage covers 2 T cell receptor beta chains from one sample sequenced in a study of Graves' ophthalmopathy and Graves' hyperthyroidism (dated by TCRdb to 2017 to 2018). Sequencing relied on an Illumina HiSeq 2000. TCR beta CDR3 regions were amplified from RNA transcripts for repertoire sequencing. The first round was an RT-PCR using HTBI primers with the Qiagen OneStep RT-PCR kit, and this first round was followed by a second-round multiplex PCR, then size selection and purification. Starting from the raw public reads, TCRdb applied fastp trimming at Q25, assembled clones with MiXCR and retained in-frame beta chains. Rows with a matching CDR3 protein are joined into one entry that keeps the most common DNA and genes. Here the sample has 350,000 to 450,000 distinct CDR3 sequences; 15% to 20% occur a single time. The top ten constitute around 1.5% of the sample. The sequenced sample was peripheral blood. The receptors were gathered from a woman younger than 30 with Graves' ophthalmopathy. Donor details come from another sample of the same person, matched by shared clones.

This clonotype has a count of ten or more. The chain joins TRBV28 to TRBJ1-6; TRBD1 aligns across 7 bases. The CDR3 has 17 amino acids. J was trimmed by 0 bases and V by 6 bases; bases with no gene match: 8. Germline CDR1 and CDR2: MDHEN and SYDVKM. CDR3 in DNA: TGTGCCAGCAGCAAAGACAGGGCCAGCTCCTATAATTCACCCCTCCACTTT. Its translation is CASSKDRASSYNSPLHF.

In its sample, this clonotype was seen many times. V gene TRBV28 combines with J gene TRBJ2-5; D unclear. Germline CDR1 reads MDHEN; CDR2 reads SYDVKM. V dropped 8 bases and J dropped 5 bases, with 15 bases sitting between them. This CDR3 is 13 amino acids long. The DNA for the CDR3 is TGTGCCAGCTCTGGGGTGTTGGCCGAGACCCAGTACTTC. Its protein is CASSGVLAETQYF.